The T cell receptor (beta chain) under discussion was sequenced for a study of blood T cell repertoires in COVID-19. The data were produced by immunoSEQ multiplex PCR, yet TCRdb's version contains in-frame clones alone and is incomplete. This sample carries 450,000 to 500,000 clones, approximately 86% of them seen once, and the ten largest clones take 8% to 9.5%. The sample taken for sequencing was PBMCs or T cells enriched from blood (not recorded which). The sequence was collected from a woman in her fifties or sixties who had recovered from COVID-19.

For the CDR3, the DNA is TGTGCCAGCAGTTACTCTGACAGGGGTAGCAATCAGCCCCAGCATTTT. Amino acids: CASSYSDRGSNQPQHF. This chain joins TRBV6-2 or TRBV6-3 and TRBJ1-5; 8 nucleotides match TRBD1. The germline V gene encodes CDR1 MNHEY and CDR2 SVGEGT. The CDR3 loop spans 16 amino acids. Unmatched junction bases numbered 1, after V lost 0 bases and J lost 0 bases.